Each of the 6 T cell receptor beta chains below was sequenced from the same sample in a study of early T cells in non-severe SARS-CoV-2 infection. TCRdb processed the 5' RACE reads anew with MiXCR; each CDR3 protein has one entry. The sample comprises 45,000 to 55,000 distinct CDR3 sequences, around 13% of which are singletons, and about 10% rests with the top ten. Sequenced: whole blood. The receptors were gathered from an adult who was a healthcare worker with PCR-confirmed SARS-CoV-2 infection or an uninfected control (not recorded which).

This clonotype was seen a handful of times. The CDR3 nucleotides are TGTGCCAGCTCACGAGCAAGCGGGGGGCGCAATGAGCAGTTCTTC. Translating it yields CASSRASGGRNEQFF. The chain combines TRBV18 with TRBJ2-1, with 9 bases identical to TRBD2. Germline values: CDR1 KGHSH, CDR2 LQKENI. Germline trimming cut 4 bases from V and 6 bases from J; bases unmatched to any gene: 7. There are 15 residues in the CDR3.

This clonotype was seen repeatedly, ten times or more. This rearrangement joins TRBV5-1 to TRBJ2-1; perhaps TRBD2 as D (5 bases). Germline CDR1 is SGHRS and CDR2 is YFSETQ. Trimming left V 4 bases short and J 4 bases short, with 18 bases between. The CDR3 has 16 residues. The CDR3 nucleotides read TGCGCCAGCAGCCGCATTAGTTCGGAGGCGTACAATGAGCAGTTCTTC. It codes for CASSRISSEAYNEQFF.

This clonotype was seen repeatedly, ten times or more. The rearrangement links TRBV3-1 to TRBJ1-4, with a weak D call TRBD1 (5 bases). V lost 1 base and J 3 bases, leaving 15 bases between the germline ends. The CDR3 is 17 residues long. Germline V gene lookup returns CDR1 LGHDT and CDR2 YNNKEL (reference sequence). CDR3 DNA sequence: TGTGCCAGCAGCCAAGGTCCACCGGGGGAAGCTAATGAAAAACTGTTTTTT. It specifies CASSQGPPGEANEKLFF.

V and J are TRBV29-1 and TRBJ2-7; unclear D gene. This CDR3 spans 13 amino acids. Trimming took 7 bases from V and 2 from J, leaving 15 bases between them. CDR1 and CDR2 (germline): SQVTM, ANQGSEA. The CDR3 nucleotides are TGCAGCGCCAAGGTGACGGCAGCCTACGAGCAGTACTTC. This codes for CSAKVTAAYEQYF.

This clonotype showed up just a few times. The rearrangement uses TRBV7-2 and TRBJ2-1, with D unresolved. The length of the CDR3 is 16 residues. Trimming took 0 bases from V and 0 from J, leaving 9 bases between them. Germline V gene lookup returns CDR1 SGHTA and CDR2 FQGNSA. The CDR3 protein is CASSLAHAVSYNEQFF. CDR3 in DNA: TGTGCCAGCAGCTTAGCGCATGCCGTCTCCTACAATGAGCAGTTCTTC.

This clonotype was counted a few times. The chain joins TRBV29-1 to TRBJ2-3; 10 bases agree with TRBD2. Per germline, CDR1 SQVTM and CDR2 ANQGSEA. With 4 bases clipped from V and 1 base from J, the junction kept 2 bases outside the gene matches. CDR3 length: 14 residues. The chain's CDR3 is CSVGLAGGTDTQYF. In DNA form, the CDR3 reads TGCAGCGTTGGCCTAGCGGGGGGCACAGATACGCAGTATTTT.